The subject of this entry is one TCR beta chain. The antigen it recognizes is unknown. The sample holds no much larger clone one base away, and base qualities are not on file. The entry originates in a study of cytomegalovirus exposure and HLA in healthy donors (dated by TCRdb to about 2017). About the study as a whole: An earlier analysis of roughly 500 of the donors reported about 300 Gb of sequence data and 117 million unique TCR beta sequences obtained from roughly 180 million T cells. Roughly 300 gigabases of sequencing data and approximately 84 million unique TCR sequences were included in an early release covering 550 to 800 HLA-typed donors. Of the 300 to 400 genotyped donors, approximately 83% fell in the genetic ancestry cluster associated with self-reported Caucasian donors. The study aimed to test whether cataloging public T cell receptors could reveal signatures of past pathogen exposure. The T cell repertoires of roughly 660 subjects were profiled by immunosequencing and related to cytomegalovirus serostatus. In addition to the first cohort of 650 to 800 subjects, a separate validation cohort of 120 different subjects was used. To predict cytomegalovirus infection status, the study combined high-throughput TCR immunosequencing, statistical association of individual TCRs with disease status, and machine learning. To study patterns of TCR occurrence, a later analysis re-analyzed previously published TCR beta repertoires from more than 550 donors and added high-resolution HLA genotyping. In the later analysis, no new phenotypic data were used to find candidate immune exposures; instead, reliance was placed on TCR beta sequences and their occurrence across donors. An earlier analysis of a few hundred of the donors applied high-throughput TCR beta sequencing to assess whether each TCR beta V gene segment acted as functional or pseudogenic. Donor age, sex, ethnicity and CMV serostatus were compiled alongside the repertoire data. A later genetic analysis took genome-wide SNP genotypes for 398 of the 666 donors and used that subset as a discovery cohort. All discovery cohort repertoires had been generated using a single sequencing platform. Class I and class II HLA loci were covered by the typing at four-digit resolution. Typing coverage varied by locus: roughly 620-640 donors for A, B, C, DRB1 and DQB1; under 550 for DQA1; approximately 570 for DPA1; around 490 for DPB1. Roughly 5 DR-DQ haplotypes were handled as single units for association and clustering, since linkage in the cohort was strong. Among roughly 400 genotyped donors of the cohort, an average of around 250,000 unique TCR beta nucleotide sequences was sequenced per donor, of which 15% to 20% were non-productive. General conclusions and limits of the study: Because counts were too low, about 18 rarely observed V segments, including chromosome 9 orphons, were left out of the earlier analysis of several hundred of the donors. Some IMGT-functional V segments, including TRBV6-2 and TRBV6-3, could not be told apart with the 87-base-pair reads, so those segments were excluded. Specific HLA alleles were associated with about 17,000 TCR beta sequences at a false discovery rate of 0.05 in a later analysis. CMV serostatus was the only immune exposure information available for the cohort. Compared with equally common non-associated chains, HLA-associated TCR beta chains in a later analysis were more clonally expanded and had lower generation probabilities. The authors suggested that the approach could potentially be extended to other disease states and immunological phenotypes. Assigning TCR associations to individual alleles was difficult when HLA alleles, especially DR and DQ, strongly co-occurred. Cytomegalovirus status was reported to be diagnosed by the classifier with high specificity and sensitivity in both the original and validation cohorts. The sequencing pipeline was judged likely to have produced a cluster of highly shared sequence variants as a technical artifact. A later analysis found that most CMV-associated TCR beta chains appeared HLA-restricted, with HLA associations seemingly driven largely by CMV exposure. Sequencing depth was assumed to be roughly uniform across donors in the presence/absence analyses, though that assumption may not hold. According to a later analysis, parvovirus B19, influenza, CMV and Epstein-Barr virus appeared linked to several top co-occurrence clusters. An earlier analysis of some 560 of the donors showed that most TCR beta V segments appeared in productive rearrangements either about 87% or about 30% of the time, which broadly matched IMGT annotations. According to a later analysis, TCR association rates differed among HLA loci, with DRB1 alleles showing the most associated TCRs and HLA-C alleles showing the fewest. V-gene and J-gene trimming of TCR beta chains was associated with a missense DCLRE1C variant in a later genetic analysis, and the association was replicated in an independent cohort. The study listed 164 TCR beta chains as associated with cytomegalovirus. Most TCR sequences were seen in very few donors, while some public TCRs were found in many individuals. Linkage disequilibrium might explain the correlated functional status among segregating V segments, but an unknown experimental factor could not be ruled out. Only TCR beta chains were sequenced in this cohort, and the absence of alpha or paired-chain data limited detectable features. Because some donors lacked HLA typing at each locus, the association tests relied only on the typed subset. A further reported finding was that TCR beta sequences accurately predicted the HLA-A and HLA-B alleles for most subjects in the first cohort. According to a later genetic analysis, donors in an Asian-associated ancestry cluster had fewer N-insertions in productive TCRs than the roughly 670-donor mean. In vitro tests confirmed that a few of the cytomegalovirus-associated TCR beta chains recognize cytomegalovirus antigens.

CDR3 length: 13 amino acids, cysteine to phenylalanine. The only DNA kept is the CDR3, 39 bases in frame from the first base. V and J are truncated by 5 bases and 3 bases respectively, leaving an intervening sequence of 10 bases. From the germline V gene (reference sequence), CDR1 is SEHNR and CDR2 is FQNEAQ. The cohort was made up of approximately 670 healthy bone marrow donors. At the time of sampling, all cohort members were nominally healthy, though unrecorded immune exposures were likely present. The donor tested CMV seropositive and was one of the 289 seropositive cohort members. Every donor gave a peripheral blood sample, and the peripheral blood mononuclear cells from that sample were used for TCR beta sequencing. The Qiagen DNeasy Blood Extraction Kit was used to extract genomic DNA from the blood cell samples. Receptors were amplified or captured by the immunoSEQ multiplex PCR assay. For the multiplex PCR, a mixture combining 60 forward primers for TCR Vbeta segments and 13 reverse primers for TCR Jbeta segments was used. The CDR3 region of rearranged TCR beta genes was amplified from genomic DNA with a multiplex PCR assay. On the Illumina HiSeq System, the amplified TCR beta libraries were sequenced as 87-base-pair reads. Concerning the study's data processing: A later analysis tallied tens of millions of unique TCR beta chains across the roughly 610 repertoires, and about 12 million of those chains were shared by two or more donors. Raw reads were error-corrected and collapsed into unique sequences by a nearest-neighbor algorithm in which closely related sequences were merged to remove PCR and sequencing errors. CDR3 sequences were aligned to IMGT reference sequences to assign V, D and J gene segments. Each retained sequence needed at least a six-nucleotide match to both a V gene segment and a J gene segment. Rearrangements were called productive when the CDR3 lacked stop codons and stayed in frame with V and J; all others were non-productive. CDR3 was defined by IMGT convention, running from the second conserved V-encoded cysteine to the conserved J-encoded phenylalanine. Sequences without an unambiguous match to a single V gene segment were excluded from the earlier analysis of a few hundred of the donors. In an earlier analysis of approximately 590 of the donors, V segments were called functional above 56.7% productive rearrangements and were called segregating when the between-donor standard deviation exceeded 5%. To diagnose cytomegalovirus status from the catalog of TCR beta chain sequences, a statistical classification framework was built. A later analysis assigned V and J genes by comparing TCR nucleotide sequences with IMGT/GENE-DB human TR gene sequences. A later analysis assigned CDR3 sequences and most-parsimonious VDJ recombination scenarios with the TCRdist pipeline. A later analysis defined each TCR beta chain by its CDR3 amino acid sequence plus V-gene family, and excluded reads lacking a unique V-gene family. A later analysis removed nearly 600 highly shared, low-generation-probability nucleotide sequences to deal with suspected cross-contamination and a sequencing artifact. In a later analysis, a clonal expansion index was calculated for each public chain from normalized within-repertoire ranks of inferred template counts. In a later analysis, generation probabilities were computed using a VDJ recombination model fitted to out-of-frame rearrangements, and the results were checked against IGoR. In a later analysis, hypergeometric tests were used to score TCR-TCR, TCR-HLA and TCR-CMV co-occurrence, with a repertoire-size bias correction applied to TCR pairs. To estimate false discovery rates, a later analysis permuted the HLA or CMV assignments 20 times. In a later analysis, co-occurring TCRs were grouped using DBSCAN, with TCRdist sequence similarity added in when clustering inside HLA-allele-positive subsets. For co-occurrence clustering, repertoires with fewer than 30,000 or more than 120,000 public chains were excluded, along with five repertoires with anomalous nucleotide sharing. As stored in TCRdb, this immuneACCESS dataset retains in-frame rearrangements with V and J assigned. A fraction of the clones does not appear; measured against another copy, unresolved V genes explain less than half of the discrepancy, and the remainder lacks a known reason. V and J calls and clone size are copied from that table; D and trimming were computed from the DNA. This sample gives some 77,000 clones in total; about 80% of them show up just once. 23% of the sample rests with the top ten.

Sequencing input: PBMCs. The sequence links TRBV7-9 to TRBJ1-2; tentative D gene TRBD1, with 6 bases matching. The TCR was taken from a woman aged 50 to 65 in good health and CMV-seropositive. The DNA sequence reads TGTGCCAGCAGCGCCCGGACAGACTATGGCTACACCTTC. Its coded protein is CASSARTDYGYTF.